The source of this T cell receptor (beta chain) is a study of T cells in Graves' hyperthyroidism and ophthalmopathy. Patients were excluded for uncontrolled infection, other autoimmune disease, pregnancy or lactation. On this clonotype: As yet, its antigen is unknown.

Amplified TCR beta CDR3 regions came from RNA transcripts. A set of HTBI primers served as the primers for a first-round RT-PCR of the TCR CDR3. TCRdb processed the multiplex PCR reads anew with MiXCR; each CDR3 protein has one entry. The data hold a few hundred thousand distinct CDR3 sequences, with under 25% observed a single time. General study findings and limits: Among clonotypes expanded in thyroid above 0.001, most were also found in blood. Patients with ophthalmopathy were separated from those with stable hyperthyroidism by a 13 V-J model.

V gave up 0 bases and J gave up 3 bases; unmatched junction bases: 7. The CDR3 has 17 residues. Germline V gene data show CDR1 as LGHNA and CDR2 as YNFKEQ. The receptor comes from a man younger than 35 with Graves' hyperthyroidism. The gene calls are TRBV4-2 and TRBJ2-2; TRBD2 matches at 7 bases. The sequenced material came from blood. The CDR3 DNA is TGTGCCAGCAGCCAAGATCAAGGGACTACCCACACCGGGGAGCTGTTTTTT. Translation gives CASSQDQGTTHTGELFF.